This T cell receptor beta chain was found in a study of T cells in Graves' hyperthyroidism and ophthalmopathy. In germline, CDR1 is DFQATT, CDR2 SNEGSKA (reference sequence). CDR3 length: 15 amino acids. With 0 bases clipped from V and 5 bases from J, the junction kept 4 bases outside the gene matches. Authors of the study amplified TCR beta CDR3 regions from RNA transcripts. An initial round of RT-PCR targeting the TCR CDR3 relied on the HTBI primer set. TCRdb re-called the multiplex PCR reads through MiXCR, storing one row per CDR3 protein. The sample has fewer than 300,000 distinct CDR3 sequences, less than 30% seen once.

This chain connects TRBV20-1 to TRBJ2-7, with 13 nucleotides matching TRBD2. The sample was blood. The receptor was derived from a middle-aged man with Graves' hyperthyroidism that later progressed to Graves' ophthalmopathy. The CDR3: CSARDAGLAGDEQYF. CDR3 DNA sequence: TGCAGTGCTAGAGATGCCGGACTAGCGGGAGACGAGCAGTACTTC.